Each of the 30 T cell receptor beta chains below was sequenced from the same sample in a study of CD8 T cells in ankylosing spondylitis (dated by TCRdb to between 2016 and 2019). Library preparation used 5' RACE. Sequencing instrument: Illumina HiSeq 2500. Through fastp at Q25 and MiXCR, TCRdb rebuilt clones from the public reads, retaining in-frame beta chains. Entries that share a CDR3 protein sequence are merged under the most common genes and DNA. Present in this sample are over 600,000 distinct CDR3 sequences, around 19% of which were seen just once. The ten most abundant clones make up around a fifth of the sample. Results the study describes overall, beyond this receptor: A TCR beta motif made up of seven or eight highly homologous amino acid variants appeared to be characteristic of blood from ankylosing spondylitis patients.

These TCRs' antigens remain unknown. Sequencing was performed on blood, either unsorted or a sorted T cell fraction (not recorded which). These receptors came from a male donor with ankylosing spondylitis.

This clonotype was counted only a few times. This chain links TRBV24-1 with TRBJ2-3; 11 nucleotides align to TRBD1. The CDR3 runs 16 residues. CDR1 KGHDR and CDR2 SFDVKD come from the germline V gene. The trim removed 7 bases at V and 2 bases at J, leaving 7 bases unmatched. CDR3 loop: CATRGTGGTSTDTQYF. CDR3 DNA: TGTGCCACCAGGGGGACAGGGGGGACCTCCACAGATACGCAGTATTTT.

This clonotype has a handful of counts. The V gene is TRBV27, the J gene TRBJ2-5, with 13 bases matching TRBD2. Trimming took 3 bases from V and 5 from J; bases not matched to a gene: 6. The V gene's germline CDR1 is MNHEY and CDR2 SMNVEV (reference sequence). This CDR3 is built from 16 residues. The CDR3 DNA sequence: TGTGCCAGCAGTTTGGGAGGACTAGCGGGAGCTGAGACCCAGTACTTC. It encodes CASSLGGLAGAETQYF.

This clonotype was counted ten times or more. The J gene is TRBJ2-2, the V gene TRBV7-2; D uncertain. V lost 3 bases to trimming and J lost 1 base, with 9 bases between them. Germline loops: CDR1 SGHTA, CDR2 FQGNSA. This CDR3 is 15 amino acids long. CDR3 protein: CASSLGTRNTGELFF. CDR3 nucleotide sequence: TGTGCCAGCAGCTTGGGCACAAGGAACACCGGGGAGCTGTTTTTT.

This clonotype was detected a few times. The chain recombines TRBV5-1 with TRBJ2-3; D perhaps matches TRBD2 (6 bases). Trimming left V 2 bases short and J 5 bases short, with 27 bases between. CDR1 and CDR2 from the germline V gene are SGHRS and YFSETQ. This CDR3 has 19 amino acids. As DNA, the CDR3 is TGCGCCAGCAGCTTCTTCGCGGGACCTATCAACTCTGCAGGAGATACGCAGTATTTT. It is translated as CASSFFAGPINSAGDTQYF.

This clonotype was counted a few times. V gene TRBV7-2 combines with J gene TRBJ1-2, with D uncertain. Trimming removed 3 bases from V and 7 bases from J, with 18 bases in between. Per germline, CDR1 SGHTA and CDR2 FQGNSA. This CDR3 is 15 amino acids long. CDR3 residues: CASSLVPGSLSGYTF. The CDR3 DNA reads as TGTGCCAGCAGCTTGGTTCCGGGCTCCCTTTCTGGCTACACCTTC.

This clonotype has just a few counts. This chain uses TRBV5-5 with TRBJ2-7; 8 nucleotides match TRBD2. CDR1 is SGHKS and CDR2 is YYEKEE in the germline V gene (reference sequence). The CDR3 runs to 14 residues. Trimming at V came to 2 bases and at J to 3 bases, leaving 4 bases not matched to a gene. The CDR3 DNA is TGTGCCAGCAGCTTAACTAGCGGAGACTACGAGCAGTACTTC. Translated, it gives CASSLTSGDYEQYF.

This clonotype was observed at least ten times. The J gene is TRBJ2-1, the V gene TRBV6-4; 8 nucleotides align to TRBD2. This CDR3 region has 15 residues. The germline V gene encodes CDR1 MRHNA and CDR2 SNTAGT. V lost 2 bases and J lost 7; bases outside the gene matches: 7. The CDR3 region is CASSDNGGAENEQFF. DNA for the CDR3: TGTGCCAGCAGTGACAACGGGGGGGCCGAAAATGAGCAGTTCTTC.

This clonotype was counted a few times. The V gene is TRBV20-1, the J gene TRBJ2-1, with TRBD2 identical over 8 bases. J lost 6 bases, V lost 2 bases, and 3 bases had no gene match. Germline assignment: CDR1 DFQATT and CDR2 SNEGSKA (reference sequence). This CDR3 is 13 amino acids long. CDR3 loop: CSARSGGFNEQFF. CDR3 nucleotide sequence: TGCAGTGCTAGAAGCGGGGGTTTCAATGAGCAGTTCTTC.

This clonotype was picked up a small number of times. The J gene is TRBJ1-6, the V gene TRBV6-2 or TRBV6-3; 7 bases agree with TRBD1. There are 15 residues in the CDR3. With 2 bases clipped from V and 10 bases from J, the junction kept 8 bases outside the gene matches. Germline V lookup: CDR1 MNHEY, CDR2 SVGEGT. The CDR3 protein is CASSYRSGGESPLHF. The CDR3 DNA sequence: TGTGCCAGCAGTTACCGGTCAGGGGGTGAATCACCCCTCCACTTT.

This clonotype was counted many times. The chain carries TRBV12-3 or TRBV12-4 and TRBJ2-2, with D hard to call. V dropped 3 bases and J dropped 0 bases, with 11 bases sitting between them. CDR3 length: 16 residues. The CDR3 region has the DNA TGTGCCAGCAGTTTCAAGGTTATCGCGAACACCGGGGAGCTGTTTTTT. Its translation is CASSFKVIANTGELFF.

The CDR3 here is CASSSSTGTGDSGANVLTF. The CDR3 nucleotides are TGTGCCAGCAGTTCCTCAACCGGGACAGGGGACTCTGGGGCCAACGTCCTGACTTTC. This rearrangement joins TRBV12-3 or TRBV12-4 to TRBJ2-6; 10 bases are shared with TRBD1. The CDR3 extends over 19 amino acids. V lost 4 bases to trimming and J lost 0 bases; unmatched junction nucleotides: 9.

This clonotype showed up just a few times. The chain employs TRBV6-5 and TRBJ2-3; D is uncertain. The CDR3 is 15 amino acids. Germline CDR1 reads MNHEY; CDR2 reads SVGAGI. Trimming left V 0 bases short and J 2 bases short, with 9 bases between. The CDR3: CASSYSGPHTDTQYF. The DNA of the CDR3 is TGTGCCAGCAGTTACTCGGGCCCGCACACAGATACGCAGTATTTT.

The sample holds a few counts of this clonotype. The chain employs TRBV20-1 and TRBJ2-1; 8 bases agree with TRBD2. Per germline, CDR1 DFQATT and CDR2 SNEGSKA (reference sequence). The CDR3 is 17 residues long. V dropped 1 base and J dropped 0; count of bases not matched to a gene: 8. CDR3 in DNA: TGCAGTGCTAGAGTTTTGGCGGGAGGAAACTCCTACAATGAGCAGTTCTTC. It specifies CSARVLAGGNSYNEQFF.

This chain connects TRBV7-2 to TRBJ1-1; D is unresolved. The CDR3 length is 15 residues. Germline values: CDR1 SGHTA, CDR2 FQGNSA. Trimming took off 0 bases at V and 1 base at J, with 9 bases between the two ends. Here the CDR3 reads CASSLAARPNTEAFF. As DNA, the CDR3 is TGTGCCAGCAGCTTAGCAGCCAGACCGAACACTGAAGCTTTCTTT.

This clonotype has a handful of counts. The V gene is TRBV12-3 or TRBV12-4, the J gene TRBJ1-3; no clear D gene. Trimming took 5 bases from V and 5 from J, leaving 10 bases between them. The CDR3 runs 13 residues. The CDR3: CASSADQRNTIYF. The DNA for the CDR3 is TGTGCCAGCAGTGCGGATCAACGAAACACCATATATTTT.

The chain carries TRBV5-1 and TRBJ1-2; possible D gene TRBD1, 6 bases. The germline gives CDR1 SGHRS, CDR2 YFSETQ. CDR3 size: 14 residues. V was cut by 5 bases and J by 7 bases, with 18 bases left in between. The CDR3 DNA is TGCGCCAGCAGGGACAGCGGAGAGTTCCTTGGCTACACCTTC. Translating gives CASRDSGEFLGYTF.

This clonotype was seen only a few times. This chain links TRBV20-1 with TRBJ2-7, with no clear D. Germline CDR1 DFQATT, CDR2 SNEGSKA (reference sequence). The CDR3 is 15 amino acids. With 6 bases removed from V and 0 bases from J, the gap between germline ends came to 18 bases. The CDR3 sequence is CSARAPSGYSYEQYF. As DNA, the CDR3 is TGCAGTGCCCGGGCCCCTTCGGGTTACTCCTACGAGCAGTACTTC.

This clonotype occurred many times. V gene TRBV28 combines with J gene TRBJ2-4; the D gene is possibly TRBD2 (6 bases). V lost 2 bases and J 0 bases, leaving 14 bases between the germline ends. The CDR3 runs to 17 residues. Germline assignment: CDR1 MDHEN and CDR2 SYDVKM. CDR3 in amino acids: CASSLISGVVAKNIQYF. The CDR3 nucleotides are TGTGCCAGCAGTTTAATATCGGGGGTTGTAGCCAAAAACATTCAGTACTTC. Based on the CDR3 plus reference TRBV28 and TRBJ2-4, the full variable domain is DVKVTQSSRYLVKRTGEKVFLECVQDMDHENMFWYRQDPGLGLRLIYFSYDVKMKEKGDIPEGYSVSREKKERFSLILESASTNQTSMYLCASSLISGVVAKNIQYFGAGTRLSVL.

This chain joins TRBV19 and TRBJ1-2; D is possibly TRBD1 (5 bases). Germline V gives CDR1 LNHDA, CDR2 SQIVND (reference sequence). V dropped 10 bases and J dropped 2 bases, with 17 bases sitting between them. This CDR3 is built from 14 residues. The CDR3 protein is CATLIPGRNYGYTF. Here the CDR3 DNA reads TGTGCCACCCTAATTCCGGGACGAAACTATGGCTACACCTTC.

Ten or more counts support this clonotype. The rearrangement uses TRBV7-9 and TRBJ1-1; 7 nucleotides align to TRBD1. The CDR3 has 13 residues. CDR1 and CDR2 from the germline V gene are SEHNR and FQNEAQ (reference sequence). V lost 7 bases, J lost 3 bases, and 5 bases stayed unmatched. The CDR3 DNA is TGTGCCAGCACCCCTACAGGGGACACTGAAGCTTTCTTT. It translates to CASTPTGDTEAFF.

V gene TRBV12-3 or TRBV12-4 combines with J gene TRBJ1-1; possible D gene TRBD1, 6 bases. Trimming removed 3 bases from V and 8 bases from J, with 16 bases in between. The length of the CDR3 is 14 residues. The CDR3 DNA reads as TGTGCCAGCAGTTTTGTGGGTCGCGGGGGCGAAGCTTTCTTT. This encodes CASSFVGRGGEAFF.

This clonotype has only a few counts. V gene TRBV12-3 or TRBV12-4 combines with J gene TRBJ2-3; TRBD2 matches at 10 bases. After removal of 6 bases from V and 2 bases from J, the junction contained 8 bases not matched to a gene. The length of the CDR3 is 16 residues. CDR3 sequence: CASRKLAGKLTDTQYF. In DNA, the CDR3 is TGTGCCAGCAGGAAACTAGCGGGGAAGCTCACAGATACGCAGTATTTT.

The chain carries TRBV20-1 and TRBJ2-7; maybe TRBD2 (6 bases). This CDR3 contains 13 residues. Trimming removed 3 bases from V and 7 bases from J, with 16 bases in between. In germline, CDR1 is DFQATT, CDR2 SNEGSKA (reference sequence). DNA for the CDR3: TGCAGTGCTAGGGAACCGGGACTGCTGGAGCAGTACTTC. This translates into CSAREPGLLEQYF.

The CDR3 nucleotides read TGTGCCAGCAGCTCCGGACAGGGCCGAGCAGATACGCAGTATTTT. Amino acid sequence: CASSSGQGRADTQYF. The V call is TRBV11-2, the J call TRBJ2-3; 8 nucleotides agree with TRBD1. Germline CDR1 SGHAT, CDR2 FQNNGV. V gave up 4 bases and J gave up 4 bases; unmatched junction bases: 7. This CDR3 has 15 residues.

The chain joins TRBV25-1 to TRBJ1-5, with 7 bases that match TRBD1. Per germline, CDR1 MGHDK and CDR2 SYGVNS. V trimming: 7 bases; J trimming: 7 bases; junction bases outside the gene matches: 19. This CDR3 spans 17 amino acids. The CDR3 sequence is CASNNEQGKGRRQPQHF. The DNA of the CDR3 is TGTGCCAGCAATAACGAACAGGGGAAGGGGCGCCGACAGCCCCAGCATTTT.

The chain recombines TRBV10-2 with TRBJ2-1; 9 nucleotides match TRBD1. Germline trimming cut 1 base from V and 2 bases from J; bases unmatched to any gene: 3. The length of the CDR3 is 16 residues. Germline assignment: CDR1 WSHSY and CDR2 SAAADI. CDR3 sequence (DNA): TGCGCCAGCAGTGAGTTACGGGACAGGGCCTACAATGAGCAGTTCTTC. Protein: CASSELRDRAYNEQFF.

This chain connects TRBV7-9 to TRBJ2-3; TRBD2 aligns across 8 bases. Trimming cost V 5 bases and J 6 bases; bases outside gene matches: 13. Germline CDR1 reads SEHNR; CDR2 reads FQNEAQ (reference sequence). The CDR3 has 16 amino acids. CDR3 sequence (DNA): TGTGCCAGCAGCCCGCCCAGCGGGAGCTTATTCGATACGCAGTATTTT. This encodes CASSPPSGSLFDTQYF.

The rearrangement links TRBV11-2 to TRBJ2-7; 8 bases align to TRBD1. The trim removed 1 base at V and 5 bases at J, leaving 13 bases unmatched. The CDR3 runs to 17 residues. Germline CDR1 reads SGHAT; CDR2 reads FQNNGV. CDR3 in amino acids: CASSLAPRQGKSDEQYF. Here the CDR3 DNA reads TGTGCCAGCAGCTTAGCCCCCAGACAGGGGAAGAGCGACGAGCAGTACTTC.

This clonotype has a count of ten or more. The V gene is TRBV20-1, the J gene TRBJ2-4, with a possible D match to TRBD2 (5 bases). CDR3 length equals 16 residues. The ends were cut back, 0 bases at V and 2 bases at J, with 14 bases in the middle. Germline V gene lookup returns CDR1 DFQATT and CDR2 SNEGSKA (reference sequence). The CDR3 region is CSARDPLWETKNIQYF. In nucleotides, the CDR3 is TGCAGTGCTAGAGATCCCTTGTGGGAGACCAAAAACATTCAGTACTTC.

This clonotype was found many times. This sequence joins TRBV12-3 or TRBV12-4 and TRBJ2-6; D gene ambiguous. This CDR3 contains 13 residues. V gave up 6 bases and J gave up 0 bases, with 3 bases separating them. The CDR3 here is CASRVSGANVLTF. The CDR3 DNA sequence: TGTGCCAGCAGGGTCTCTGGGGCCAACGTCCTGACTTTC.